The entry below gives a single TCR beta chain sequence along with its context. As yet, its antigen is unknown. V lost 11 bases, J lost 3 bases, and 10 bases lay in between. This CDR3 has 12 residues. CDR1 is SNHLY, CDR2 FYNNEI, per germline. This sample is part of a study of T cell responses to AZD1222 COVID-19 vaccine. Study findings and constraints: Seropositivity was recorded at baseline in only a handful of AZD1222 recipients. Two AZD1222 doses significantly raised spike-specific TCR breadth and depth over controls. Clonal diversity was possibly underestimated; the donors were predominantly white British and more often female.

The assay was immunoSEQ multiplex PCR, and TCRdb's table has in-frame clones only and misses some. The data contain 150,000 or so clones, 90% to 95% of them singletons. The sequenced sample was peripheral blood, obtained on day 0 of AZD1222 vaccination. The sequence was obtained from an adult in good health. The rearrangement uses TRBV2 and TRBJ1-4; possibly TRBD1 for D (5 bases). The CDR3, as DNA: TGTGCCGTCCAGGGATCTAATGAAAAACTGTTTTTT. This sequence encodes CAVQGSNEKLFF.